Each of the 5 T cell receptor beta chains below was sequenced from the same sample in a study of blood T cell repertoires in COVID-19. Only in-frame clones appear in the TCRdb table, and some are missing; sequencing was by immunoSEQ multiplex PCR. The data show just over 300,000 clones, with roughly 90% seen just once and around a tenth held by the top ten. The specimen was PBMCs or T cells enriched from blood (not recorded which). These TCRs come from a woman aged 40 to 50 who had recovered from COVID-19.

The chain recombines TRBV9 with TRBJ2-2; D remains ambiguous. Germline V CDR1 and CDR2: SGDLS, YYNGEE. V lost 1 base and J 1 base, leaving 2 bases between the germline ends. The CDR3 totals 13 residues. CDR3 region: CASSVRNTGELFF. DNA for the CDR3: TGTGCCAGCAGCGTACGGAACACCGGGGAGCTGTTTTTT.

This chain uses TRBV7-2 with TRBJ2-1, with TRBD2 matching over 12 bases. The CDR3 loop spans 14 amino acids. After removal of 5 bases from V and 6 bases from J, the junction contained 2 bases not matched to a gene. CDR1 SGHTA and CDR2 FQGNSA come from the germline V gene. The CDR3 region is CASSASGRANEQFF. CDR3 nucleotides: TGTGCCAGCAGCGCTAGCGGGAGGGCCAATGAGCAGTTCTTC.

A remark on this clone: Within the sample, other DNA sequences also encode this same CDR3. This chain connects TRBV7-2 to TRBJ2-7, with TRBD1 matching 7 bases. Germline trimming cut 6 bases from V and 1 base from J; bases unmatched to any gene: 6. The germline CDR1 and CDR2 sequences are SGHTA and FQGNSA. The CDR3 has 14 amino acids. The CDR3, as DNA: TGTGCCAGCAGTTCGCCGGGACAGTCCTACGAGCAGTACTTC. It translates to CASSSPGQSYEQYF.

V usage is TRBV12-3 or TRBV12-4 and J usage is TRBJ1-3, with 10 positions matching TRBD1. Losses at the gene ends were 8 bases for V and 6 bases for J; bases not matched to a gene: 4. The CDR3 spans 13 residues. The CDR3 DNA sequence: TGTGCCAGCGACAGGGGGCCGGCAAACACCATATATTTT. Protein product: CASDRGPANTIYF.

This chain joins TRBV4-1 and TRBJ1-2; D is undetermined. Germline assignment: CDR1 MGHRA and CDR2 YSYEKL. The CDR3 totals 15 residues. Trimming shortened V by 2 bases and J by 4 bases, and 14 bases separated the two germline ends. Here the CDR3 reads CASSQFVEQFYGYTF. The CDR3 nucleotides are TGCGCCAGCAGCCAATTCGTCGAACAGTTCTATGGCTACACCTTC.